Following are 5 T cell receptor beta chains from one sample sequenced in a study of breast tumors, draining lymph nodes, adjacent tissues. TCRdb re-called the multiplex PCR reads with MiXCR, one entry per CDR3 protein. The table records 33,000 or so distinct CDR3 sequences, 63% of them present only once. What was sequenced was breast tumor tissue. Source of these receptors: a female donor with breast cancer. Some clones in this sample may be carry-over from other donors' samples.

As for this clonotype: The CDR3 end shows no conserved phenylalanine or tryptophan, and so a read error is likely. The gene calls are TRBV5-1 and TRBJ2-7; 10 bases fit TRBD1. From germline, CDR1 is SGHRS and CDR2 YFSETQ. V lost 8 bases and J lost 7; bases outside the gene matches: 6. The length of the CDR3 is 12 residues. In nucleotides, the CDR3 is TGCGCCAGTAGACAGGGGGCGCGGGAGCAGTACCTC. Protein product: CASRQGAREQYL.

The chain uses TRBV9 and TRBJ2-5, with D maybe TRBD1 (6 bases). The V and J ends lost 2 bases and 6 bases respectively, with 11 bases between them. Germline V gene lookup returns CDR1 SGDLS and CDR2 YYNGEE. The CDR3 runs to 13 residues. Here the CDR3 reads CASSVSGTQTQYF. The CDR3 nucleotides read TGTGCCAGCAGCGTGTCAGGGACACAGACCCAGTACTTC.

The CDR3 protein is CASSLEARGSGNQPQHF. CDR3 DNA: TGTGCCAGCAGCTTAGAGGCGAGGGGCAGTGGCAATCAGCCCCAGCATTTT. The chain uses TRBV7-6 and TRBJ1-5, with a possible D match to TRBD1 (5 bases). V lost 1 base, J lost 2 bases, and 15 bases lay in between. The CDR3 has 17 amino acids. The V gene's germline CDR1 is SGHVS and CDR2 FNYEAQ.

The rearrangement joins TRBV6-1 to TRBJ1-4; maybe TRBD1 (6 bases). From germline, CDR1 is MNHNS and CDR2 SASEGT. V was cut by 6 bases and J by 5 bases, with 22 bases left in between. The CDR3 has 17 residues. The CDR3 loop is CASRGAGRVTGNEKLFF. Here the CDR3 DNA reads TGTGCCAGCAGAGGGGCCGGGAGGGTAACAGGGAATGAAAAACTGTTTTTT.

In its sample, this clonotype was seen many times. CDR3 sequence reads: CASSLGGGGIYGYTF. The CDR3 region has the DNA TGTGCCAGCAGTTTAGGAGGGGGCGGCATCTATGGCTACACCTTC. This chain links TRBV28 with TRBJ1-2; 7 bases are shared with TRBD1. Germline assignment: CDR1 MDHEN and CDR2 SYDVKM. The junction had 7 bases not matched to a gene; V was cut back by 2 bases and J by 4 bases. The CDR3 sequence is 15 residues long.